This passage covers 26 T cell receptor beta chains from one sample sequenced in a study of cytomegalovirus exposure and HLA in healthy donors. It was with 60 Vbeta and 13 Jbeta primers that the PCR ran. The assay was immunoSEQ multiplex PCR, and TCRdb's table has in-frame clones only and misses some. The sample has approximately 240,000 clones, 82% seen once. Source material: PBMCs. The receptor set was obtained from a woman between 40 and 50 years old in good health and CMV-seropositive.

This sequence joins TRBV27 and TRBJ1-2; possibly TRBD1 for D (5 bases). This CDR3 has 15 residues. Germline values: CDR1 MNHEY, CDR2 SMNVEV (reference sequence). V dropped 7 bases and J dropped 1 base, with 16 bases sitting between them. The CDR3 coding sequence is TGTGCCAGCAACCTTATGGGAGGGGTTAACTATGGCTACACCTTC. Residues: CASNLMGGVNYGYTF.

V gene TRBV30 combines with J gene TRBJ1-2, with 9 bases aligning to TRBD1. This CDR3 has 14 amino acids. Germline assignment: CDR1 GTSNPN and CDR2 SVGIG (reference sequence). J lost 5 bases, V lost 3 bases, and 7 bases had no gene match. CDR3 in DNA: TGTGCCTGGAGAGAACAGGGGGCGCGGTATGGCTACACCTTC. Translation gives CAWREQGARYGYTF.

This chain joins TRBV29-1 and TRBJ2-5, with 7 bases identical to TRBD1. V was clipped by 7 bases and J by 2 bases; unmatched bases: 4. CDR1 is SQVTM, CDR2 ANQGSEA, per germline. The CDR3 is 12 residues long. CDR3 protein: CSARTGQETQYF. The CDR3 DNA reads TGCAGCGCCCGGACAGGACAAGAGACCCAGTACTTC.

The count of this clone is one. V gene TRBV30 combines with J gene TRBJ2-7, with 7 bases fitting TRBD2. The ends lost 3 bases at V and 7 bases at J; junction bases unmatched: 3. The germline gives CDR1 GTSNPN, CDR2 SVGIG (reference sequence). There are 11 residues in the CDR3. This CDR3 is CAWSREGEQYF. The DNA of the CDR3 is TGTGCCTGGAGCAGGGAGGGAGAGCAGTACTTC. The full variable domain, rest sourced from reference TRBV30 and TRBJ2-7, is SQTIHQWPATLVQPVGSPLSLECTVEGTSNPNLYWYRQAAGRGLQLLFYSVGIGQISSEVPQNLSASRPQDRQFILSSKKLLLSDSGFYLCAWSREGEQYFGPGTRLTVT.

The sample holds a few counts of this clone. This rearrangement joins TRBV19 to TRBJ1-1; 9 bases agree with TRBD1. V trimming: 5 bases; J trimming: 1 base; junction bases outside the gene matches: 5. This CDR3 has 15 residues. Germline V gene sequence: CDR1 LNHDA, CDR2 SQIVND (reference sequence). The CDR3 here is CASSSPGQGNTEAFF. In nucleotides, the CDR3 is TGTGCCAGTAGTTCCCCGGGACAGGGGAACACTGAAGCTTTCTTT.

CDR3 loop: CASSLWRGRSTDTQYF. CDR3 DNA sequence: TGTGCCAGCAGTTTATGGCGGGGACGGAGCACAGATACGCAGTATTTT. The chain links TRBV28 to TRBJ2-3, with a possible D match to TRBD2 (6 bases). The V gene lost 0 bases and the J gene lost 0 bases, with 10 bases spanning the gap. The CDR3 has 16 residues. Per the germline V gene, CDR1 is MDHEN and CDR2 is SYDVKM.

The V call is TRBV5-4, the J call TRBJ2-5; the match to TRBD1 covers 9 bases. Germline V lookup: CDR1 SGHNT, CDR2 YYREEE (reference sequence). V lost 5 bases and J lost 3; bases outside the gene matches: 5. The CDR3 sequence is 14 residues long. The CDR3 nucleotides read TGTGCCAGCAGTCAACGGACAGGGGAAGAGACCCAGTACTTC. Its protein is CASSQRTGEETQYF.

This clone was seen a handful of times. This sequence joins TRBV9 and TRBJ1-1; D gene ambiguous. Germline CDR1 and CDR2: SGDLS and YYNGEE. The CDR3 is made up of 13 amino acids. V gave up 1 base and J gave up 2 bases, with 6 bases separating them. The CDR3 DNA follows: TGTGCCAGCAGCGTACAGGTCAACACTGAAGCTTTCTTT. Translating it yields CASSVQVNTEAFF.

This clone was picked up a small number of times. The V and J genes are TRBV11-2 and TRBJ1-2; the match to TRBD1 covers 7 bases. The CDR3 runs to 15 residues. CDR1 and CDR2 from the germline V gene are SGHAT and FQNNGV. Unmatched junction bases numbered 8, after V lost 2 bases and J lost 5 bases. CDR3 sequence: CASSLIGRGAYGYTF. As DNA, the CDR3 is TGTGCCAGCAGCTTAATTGGCAGGGGGGCGTATGGCTACACCTTC.

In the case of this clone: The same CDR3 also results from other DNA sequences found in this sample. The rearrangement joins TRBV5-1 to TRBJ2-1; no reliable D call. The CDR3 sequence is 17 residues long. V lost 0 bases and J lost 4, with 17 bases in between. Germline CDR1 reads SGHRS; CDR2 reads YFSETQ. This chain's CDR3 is CASSLAVWRGPYNEQFF. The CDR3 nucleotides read TGCGCCAGCAGCTTGGCCGTGTGGAGAGGTCCGTACAATGAGCAGTTCTTC.

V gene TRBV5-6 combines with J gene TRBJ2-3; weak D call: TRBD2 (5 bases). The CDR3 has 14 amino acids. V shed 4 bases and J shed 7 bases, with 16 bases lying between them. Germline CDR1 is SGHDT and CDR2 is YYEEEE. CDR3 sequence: CASSGGPLSHTQYF. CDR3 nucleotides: TGTGCCAGCAGCGGCGGGCCTCTCTCGCATACGCAGTATTTT.

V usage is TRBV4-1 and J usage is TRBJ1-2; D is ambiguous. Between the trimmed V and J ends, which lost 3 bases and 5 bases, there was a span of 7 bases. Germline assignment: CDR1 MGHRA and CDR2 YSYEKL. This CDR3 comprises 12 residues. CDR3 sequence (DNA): TGCGCCAGCAGCCAGGGAGAATATGGCTACACCTTC. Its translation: CASSQGEYGYTF.

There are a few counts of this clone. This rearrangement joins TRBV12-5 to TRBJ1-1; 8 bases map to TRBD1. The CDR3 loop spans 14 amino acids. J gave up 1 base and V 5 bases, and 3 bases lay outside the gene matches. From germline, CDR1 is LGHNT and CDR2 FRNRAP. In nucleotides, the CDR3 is TGTGCTAGTGGTCCACAGGGGGGGAACACTGAAGCTTTCTTT. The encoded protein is CASGPQGGNTEAFF.

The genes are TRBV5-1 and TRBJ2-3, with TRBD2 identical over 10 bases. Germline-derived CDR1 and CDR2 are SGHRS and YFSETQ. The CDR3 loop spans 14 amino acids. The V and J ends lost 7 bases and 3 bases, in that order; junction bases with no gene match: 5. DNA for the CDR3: TGCGCCAGCTTTCTAGCGGGGGCAACAGATACGCAGTATTTT. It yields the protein CASFLAGATDTQYF.

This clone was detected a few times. CDR3 in amino acids: CASSVQGRNTEAFF. In DNA form, the CDR3 reads TGTGCCAGCAGCGTCCAGGGTAGGAACACTGAAGCTTTCTTT. The V call is TRBV7-9, the J call TRBJ1-1; D is perhaps TRBD1 (5 bases). Per the germline V gene, CDR1 is SEHNR and CDR2 is FQNEAQ (reference sequence). Trimming shortened V by 5 bases and J by 1 base, and 11 bases separated the two germline ends. The length of the CDR3 is 14 residues. The full variable domain, with the rest looked up from reference TRBV7-9 and TRBJ1-1, is DTGVSQNPRHKITKRGQNVTFRCDPISEHNRLYWYRQTLGQGPEFLTYFQNEAQLEKSRLLSDRFSAERPKGSFSTLEIQRTEQGDSAMYLCASSVQGRNTEAFFGQGTRLTVV.

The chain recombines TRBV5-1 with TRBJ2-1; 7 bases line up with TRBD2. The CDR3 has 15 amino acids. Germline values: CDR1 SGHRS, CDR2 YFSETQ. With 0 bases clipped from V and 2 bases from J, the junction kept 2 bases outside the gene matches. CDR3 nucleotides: TGCGCCAGCAGCTTGGCGGCGGGGGCCTACAATGAGCAGTTCTTC. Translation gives CASSLAAGAYNEQFF.

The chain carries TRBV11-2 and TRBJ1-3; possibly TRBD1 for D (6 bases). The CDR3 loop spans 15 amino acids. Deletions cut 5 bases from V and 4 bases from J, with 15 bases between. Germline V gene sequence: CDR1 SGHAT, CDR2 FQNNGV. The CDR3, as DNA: TGTGCCAGCAGCCTCCAGGGGAATACCGGAAACACCATATATTTT. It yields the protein CASSLQGNTGNTIYF.

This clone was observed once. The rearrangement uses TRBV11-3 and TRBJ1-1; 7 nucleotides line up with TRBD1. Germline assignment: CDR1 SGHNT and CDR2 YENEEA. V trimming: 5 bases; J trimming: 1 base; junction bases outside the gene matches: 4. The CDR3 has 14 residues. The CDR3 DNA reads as TGTGCCAGCAGCGTCCACAGGGGGAACACTGAAGCTTTCTTT. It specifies CASSVHRGNTEAFF.

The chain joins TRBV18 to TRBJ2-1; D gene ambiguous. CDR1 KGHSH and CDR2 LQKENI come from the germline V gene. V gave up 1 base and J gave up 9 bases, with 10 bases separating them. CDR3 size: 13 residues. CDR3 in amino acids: CASSPLTYSEQFF. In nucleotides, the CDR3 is TGTGCCAGCTCACCACTCACGTATAGTGAGCAGTTCTTC.

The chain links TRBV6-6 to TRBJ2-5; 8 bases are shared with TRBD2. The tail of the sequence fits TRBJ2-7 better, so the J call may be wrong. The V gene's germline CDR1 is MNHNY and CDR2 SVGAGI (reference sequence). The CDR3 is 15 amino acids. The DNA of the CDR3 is TGTGCCAGCAGTCAGCCCGGACTAGCCTCCTACGAGCAGTACTTC. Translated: CASSQPGLASYEQYF.

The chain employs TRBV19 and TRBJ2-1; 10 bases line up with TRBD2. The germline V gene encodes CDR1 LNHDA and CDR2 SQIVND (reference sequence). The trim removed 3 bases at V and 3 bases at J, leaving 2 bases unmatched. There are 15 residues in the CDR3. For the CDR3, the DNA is TGTGCCAGTAGTATGGGACTAGCGAACTACAATGAGCAGTTCTTC. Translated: CASSMGLANYNEQFF.

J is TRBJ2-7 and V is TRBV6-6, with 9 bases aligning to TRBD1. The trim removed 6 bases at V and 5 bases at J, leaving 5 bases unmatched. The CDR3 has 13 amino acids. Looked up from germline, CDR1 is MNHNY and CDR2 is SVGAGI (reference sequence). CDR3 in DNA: TGTGCCAGCAGCCTGGACAGGGGCCACGAGCAGTACTTC. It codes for CASSLDRGHEQYF.

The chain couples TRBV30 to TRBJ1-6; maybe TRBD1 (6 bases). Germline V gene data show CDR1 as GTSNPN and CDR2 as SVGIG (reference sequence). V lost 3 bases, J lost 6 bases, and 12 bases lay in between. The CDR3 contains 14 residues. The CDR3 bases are TGTGCCTGGAGGGCCGGGACAAGTAATTCACCCCTCCACTTT. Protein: CAWRAGTSNSPLHF.

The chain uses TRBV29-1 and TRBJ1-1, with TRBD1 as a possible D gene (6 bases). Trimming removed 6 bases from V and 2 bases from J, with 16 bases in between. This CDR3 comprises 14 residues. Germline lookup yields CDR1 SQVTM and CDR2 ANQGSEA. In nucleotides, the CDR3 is TGCAGCGTCAAACCGACAGGAATAAACACTGAAGCTTTCTTT. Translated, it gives CSVKPTGINTEAFF.

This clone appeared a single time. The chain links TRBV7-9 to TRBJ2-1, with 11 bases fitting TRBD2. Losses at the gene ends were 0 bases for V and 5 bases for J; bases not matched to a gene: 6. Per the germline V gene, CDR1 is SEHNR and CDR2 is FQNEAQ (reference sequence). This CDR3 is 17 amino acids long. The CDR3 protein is CASSLAASGGLNNEQFF. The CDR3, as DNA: TGTGCCAGCAGCTTAGCGGCTAGCGGGGGGCTTAACAATGAGCAGTTCTTC.

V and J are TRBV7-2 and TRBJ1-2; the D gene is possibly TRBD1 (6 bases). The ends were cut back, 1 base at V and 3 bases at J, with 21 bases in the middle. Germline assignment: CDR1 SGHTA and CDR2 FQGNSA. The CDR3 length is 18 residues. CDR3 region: CASSLEGGQGSNYYGYTF. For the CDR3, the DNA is TGTGCCAGCAGCTTAGAGGGGGGGCAGGGGAGTAATTACTATGGCTACACCTTC.